This passage covers 29 T cell receptor beta chains from one sample sequenced in a study of long-term antiretroviral therapy in people with HIV (dated by TCRdb to between 2022 and 2023). The immunoSEQ hsTCRB v3.0 assay was used at survey level resolution to sequence the TRB variable region. TCRdb took this table from immuneACCESS and kept in-frame rearrangements with V and J called. Such tables lack part of the clones; where checked against another copy, unresolved V genes explain under half of the gap, and the rest is unexplained. Here the sample has tens of thousands of clones; 75% to 90% occur a single time. The ten largest clonotypes hold approximately 15% of the sample. The specimen was unsorted PBMCs, collected approximately 4.3 years after starting antiretroviral therapy. These receptors came from a man aged 25 to 40 with HIV.

V gene TRBV6-5 combines with J gene TRBJ2-1, with 10 bases that match TRBD2. The CDR3 is 14 residues long. With 5 bases clipped from V and 8 bases from J, the junction kept 6 bases outside the gene matches. In germline, CDR1 is MNHEY, CDR2 SVGAGI. CDR3 in amino acids: CASSRQRGGHEQFF. CDR3 bases: TGTGCCAGCAGTCGGCAGCGGGGGGGCCATGAGCAGTTCTTC.

This clone was counted only a few times. The CDR3: CASSQDGREQYF. The CDR3 nucleotides are TGTGCCAGCAGCCAAGATGGGCGCGAGCAGTACTTC. This chain uses TRBV14 with TRBJ2-7; D unresolved. Germline CDR1 reads SGHDN; CDR2 reads FVKESK. Trimming took 0 bases from V and 6 from J, leaving 6 bases between them. The CDR3 has 12 amino acids.

V is TRBV7-9 and J is TRBJ1-2, with D uncertain. V lost 1 base to trimming and J lost 4 bases, with 4 bases between them. The CDR3 totals 12 residues. Germline V gene sequence: CDR1 SEHNR, CDR2 FQNEAQ (reference sequence). CDR3 sequence: CASSLEAYGYTF. The CDR3 coding sequence is TGTGCCAGCAGCTTAGAAGCCTATGGCTACACCTTC.

V gene TRBV5-1 combines with J gene TRBJ2-3; TRBD2 is a possible D gene (5 bases). V lost 4 bases to trimming and J lost 2 bases, with 14 bases between them. Germline loops: CDR1 SGHRS, CDR2 YFSETQ. There are 15 residues in the CDR3. The CDR3 bases are TGCGCCAGCAGCCTAGCCGGGCTCCCCACAGATACGCAGTATTTT. Amino acids: CASSLAGLPTDTQYF.

The gene calls are TRBV4-1 and TRBJ2-3; D tentatively reads TRBD1 or TRBD2 (5 bases each). V was shortened by 8 bases and J by 4 bases, with 19 bases between the two germline ends. CDR3 length equals 15 residues. CDR1 and CDR2 from the germline V gene are MGHRA and YSYEKL. CDR3 residues: CASGLRDLEPDTQYF. The DNA of the CDR3 is TGCGCCAGCGGACTCCGGGACCTCGAGCCAGATACGCAGTATTTT.

This clone showed up just once. This chain connects TRBV29-1 to TRBJ1-2; tentatively, D is TRBD1 (5 bases). Looked up from germline, CDR1 is SQVTM and CDR2 is ANQGSEA. Trimming removed 0 bases from V and 8 bases from J, with 13 bases in between. The CDR3 is made up of 13 amino acids. CDR3: CSVEDGREKGYTF. CDR3 DNA sequence: TGCAGCGTTGAAGACGGCAGGGAAAAGGGCTACACCTTC.

The chain employs TRBV4-2 and TRBJ2-5; 7 nucleotides align to TRBD1. Trimming removed 1 base from V and 5 bases from J; junction bases left unmatched: 13. Germline V gives CDR1 LGHNA, CDR2 YNFKEQ. The CDR3 runs to 17 residues. CDR3 amino acids: CASSQGNEGGTYETQYF. The CDR3 DNA sequence: TGTGCCAGCAGCCAAGGAAACGAAGGGGGCACGTATGAGACCCAGTACTTC.

Only one count was recorded for this clone. The chain is built from TRBV30 and TRBJ1-6; D is ambiguous. The CDR3 extends over 17 amino acids. The V gene's germline CDR1 is GTSNPN and CDR2 SVGIG (reference sequence). V was pared by 5 bases and J by 4 bases, with 21 bases between. CDR3 nucleotides: TGTGCCTGGGCTCTAGGGCAGTTGACCCCGTATAATTCACCCCTCCACTTT. It encodes CAWALGQLTPYNSPLHF.

This clone was picked up a small number of times. The chain links TRBV7-3 to TRBJ2-3; TRBD2 agrees at 11 bases. The ends lost 6 bases at V and 11 bases at J; junction bases unmatched: 10. Germline loops: CDR1 SGHTA, CDR2 FQGTGA. The CDR3 loop spans 14 amino acids. CDR3 loop: CASRAELAGEKQYF. In DNA, the CDR3 is TGTGCCAGCAGGGCAGAACTAGCGGGAGAAAAGCAGTATTTT.

CDR3 sequence reads: CASSPRNTGETQHF. CDR3 in DNA: TGTGCCAGCAGTCCGCGAAACACCGGAGAGACCCAGCATTTT. The rearrangement uses TRBV27 and TRBJ1-5; no definite D call. Germline lookup yields CDR1 MNHEY and CDR2 SMNVEV (reference sequence). The CDR3 covers 14 residues. V was cut by 5 bases and J by 11 bases, with 19 bases left in between.

The chain couples TRBV4-1 to TRBJ1-1; the D is unclear. Germline V lookup: CDR1 MGHRA, CDR2 YSYEKL. The CDR3 sequence is 15 residues long. V lost 4 bases and J lost 0, with 12 bases in between. In nucleotides, the CDR3 is TGCGCCAGCAGCCCCCTCCTATATATGAACACTGAAGCTTTCTTT. Translated: CASSPLLYMNTEAFF.

This chain joins TRBV18 and TRBJ2-5, with 7 bases matching TRBD1. The J segment lost 5 bases and the V segment lost 6 bases, leaving 9 bases of the junction unmatched. Germline values: CDR1 KGHSH, CDR2 LQKENI. The CDR3 contains 14 residues. DNA for the CDR3: TGTGCCAGCTCTCACAGGGGATCAGGGGAGACCCAGTACTTC. The encoded protein is CASSHRGSGETQYF.

V gene TRBV2 combines with J gene TRBJ1-2; D uncertain. Germline-derived CDR1 and CDR2 are SNHLY and FYNNEI. V lost 5 bases, J lost 4 bases, and 14 bases lay in between. This CDR3 has 14 amino acids. This chain's CDR3 is CASSPPWFGYGYTF. The CDR3, as DNA: TGTGCCAGCAGTCCCCCCTGGTTCGGCTATGGCTACACCTTC.

The chain employs TRBV6-1 and TRBJ1-4; no definite D call. V was shortened by 2 bases and J by 3 bases, with 10 bases between the two germline ends. The germline gives CDR1 MNHNS, CDR2 SASEGT. The CDR3 spans 15 residues. The CDR3 loop is CASSEQQTSNEKLFF. CDR3 coding DNA: TGTGCCAGCAGTGAACAGCAGACCTCTAATGAAAAACTGTTTTTT.

The V and J genes are TRBV9 and TRBJ2-7; TRBD2 agrees at 8 bases. Germline V gene lookup returns CDR1 SGDLS and CDR2 YYNGEE. The CDR3 length is 14 residues. V lost 4 bases to trimming and J lost 4 bases; unmatched junction nucleotides: 7. Here the CDR3 reads CASSLGVAGYEQYF. The CDR3 nucleotides are TGTGCCAGCAGCCTCGGGGTAGCGGGGTACGAGCAGTACTTC.

The chain links TRBV10-1 to TRBJ2-7; 9 nucleotides agree with TRBD2. Unmatched junction bases numbered 17, after V lost 7 bases and J lost 7 bases. Germline loops: CDR1 WNHNN, CDR2 SYGVQD (reference sequence). The CDR3 spans 16 residues. The chain's CDR3 is CASTRSGGRAKGEQYF. DNA of the CDR3: TGCGCCAGCACTCGGTCGGGCGGGAGGGCCAAGGGGGAGCAGTACTTC.

The V gene is TRBV7-8, the J gene TRBJ1-1; TRBD1 matches 7 bases. Looked up from germline, CDR1 is SGHVS and CDR2 is FQNEAQ. Germline trimming cut 2 bases from V and 4 bases from J; bases unmatched to any gene: 7. The CDR3 contains 15 residues. The CDR3: CASSLTATGSTEAFF. DNA for the CDR3: TGTGCCAGCAGCTTAACGGCGACAGGGAGCACTGAAGCTTTCTTT.

This sequence joins TRBV19 and TRBJ2-4; 7 bases are shared with TRBD1. Germline-derived CDR1 and CDR2 are LNHDA and SQIVND (reference sequence). With V trimmed by 6 bases and J by 0 bases, 8 bases remained unmatched. CDR3 length: 16 amino acids. As DNA, the CDR3 is TGTGCCAGTAGCCCCGACAGGGTGGGAGCCAAAAACATTCAGTACTTC. Translated, it gives CASSPDRVGAKNIQYF.

This clone was recorded once. The chain recombines TRBV19 with TRBJ2-7; unclear D gene. The V and J ends lost 5 bases and 0 bases respectively, with 11 bases between them. The CDR3 covers 14 residues. Germline V CDR1 and CDR2: LNHDA, SQIVND (reference sequence). The CDR3 DNA reads TGTGCCAGTAGTCGCAAGACGGACTCCTACGAGCAGTACTTC. Translated: CASSRKTDSYEQYF.

The chain uses TRBV7-2 and TRBJ1-1; 8 nucleotides agree with TRBD1. Germline CDR1 is SGHTA and CDR2 is FQGNSA. This CDR3 comprises 14 residues. Unmatched junction bases numbered 8, after V lost 5 bases and J lost 6 bases. For the CDR3, the DNA is TGTGCCAGCAGCGGAGGACAGGGAAAGGCTGAAGCTTTCTTT. Its protein product is CASSGGQGKAEAFF.

This chain uses TRBV5-6 with TRBJ1-4; the D is unclear. Deletions cut 3 bases from V and 7 bases from J, with 10 bases between. In germline, CDR1 is SGHDT, CDR2 YYEEEE. The CDR3 extends over 13 amino acids. The CDR3 DNA reads as TGTGCCAGCAGCTATATGGGGATTGAAAAACTGTTTTTT. Translated, it gives CASSYMGIEKLFF.

The chain carries TRBV7-2 and TRBJ2-1, with D possibly being TRBD1 or TRBD2 (5 bases each). CDR3 length: 14 residues. V was cut by 5 bases and J by 5 bases, with 13 bases left in between. CDR1 and CDR2 from the germline V gene are SGHTA and FQGNSA. The CDR3 loop is CASSGWDGHNEQFF. The CDR3 coding sequence is TGTGCCAGCAGCGGCTGGGACGGGCACAATGAGCAGTTCTTC.

The chain uses TRBV5-1 and TRBJ2-5; 10 bases are a match to TRBD1. The CDR3 has 14 residues. The germline CDR1 and CDR2 sequences are SGHRS and YFSETQ. Trimming took 4 bases from V and 4 from J; bases not matched to a gene: 4. The CDR3 is CASSGGQGVETQYF. Here the CDR3 DNA reads TGCGCCAGCAGCGGCGGACAGGGGGTAGAGACCCAGTACTTC.

This clone was detected once. In DNA, the CDR3 is TGTGCCAGCAGTGGCTCTAGCGGGAGTGCAGATACGCAGTATTTT. Protein: CASSGSSGSADTQYF. This chain uses TRBV6-4 with TRBJ2-3; TRBD2 matches at 10 bases. Germline CDR1 and CDR2: MRHNA and SNTAGT. The ends lost 4 bases at V and 4 bases at J; junction bases unmatched: 5. The CDR3 is 15 residues long.

This clone has only one observation. The rearrangement links TRBV5-6 to TRBJ2-1; D is uncertain. The germline V gene encodes CDR1 SGHDT and CDR2 YYEEEE. CDR3 length: 14 amino acids. The V end lost 6 bases, the J end lost 2 bases, and 12 bases lay between the germline ends. CDR3 loop: CASTLGSPYNEQFF. The CDR3 DNA sequence: TGTGCCAGCACCCTGGGGTCGCCCTACAATGAGCAGTTCTTC.

The DNA of the CDR3 is TGCGCCAGCAGCCAAGAGGCGGGGTTCGGGGCCAACGTCCTGACTTTC. The encoded protein is CASSQEAGFGANVLTF. V usage is TRBV4-3 and J usage is TRBJ2-6, with D perhaps TRBD2 (6 bases). Trimming took 0 bases from V and 4 from J, leaving 10 bases between them. The germline gives CDR1 LGHNA, CDR2 YSLEER. This CDR3 comprises 16 residues.

The rearrangement links TRBV10-1 to TRBJ2-7; possible D gene TRBD1, 5 bases. There are 14 residues in the CDR3. CDR1 and CDR2 (germline): WNHNN, SYGVQD (reference sequence). The germline V and J ends were trimmed by 7 bases and 4 bases, with 17 bases remaining between them. CDR3 DNA: TGCGCCAGCAATCCGACAGCCTCTTGTTACGAGCAGTACTTC. It yields the protein CASNPTASCYEQYF.

The chain is built from TRBV10-3 and TRBJ1-1; D might be TRBD1 (5 bases). This CDR3 has 15 residues. CDR1 is ENHRY and CDR2 is SYGVKD in the germline V gene. The V and J ends lost 2 bases and 1 base respectively, with 11 bases between them. CDR3 DNA sequence: TGTGCCATCAGTGAGCGAGACAGATCGAACACTGAAGCTTTCTTT. It specifies CAISERDRSNTEAFF.

The V call is TRBV5-1, the J call TRBJ2-1; 7 bases align to TRBD1. V lost 0 bases to trimming and J lost 4 bases; unmatched junction nucleotides: 7. The germline CDR1 and CDR2 sequences are SGHRS and YFSETQ. This CDR3 spans 16 amino acids. The CDR3 DNA is TGCGCCAGCAGCTTGGATTCGGGACAGCCTTACAATGAGCAGTTCTTC. Its protein is CASSLDSGQPYNEQFF.